This T cell receptor beta chain was profiled in a study of T cell responses to AZD1222 COVID-19 vaccine. Study-wide points: Reports indicate that nearly half of spike-specific TCRs are directed at unmutated variant regions.

A remark on this clone: Its antigen is not known.

Clones were sequenced by immunoSEQ multiplex PCR, and TCRdb holds only the in-frame ones, with some missing. The sample carries 150,000 to 200,000 clones, about 92% recorded once. Trimming removed 4 bases at V and 8 bases at J, with 14 bases between. Germline values: CDR1 SGHTA, CDR2 FQGNSA. The CDR3 has 14 amino acids. Material: peripheral blood, obtained on day 0 of AZD1222 vaccination. The origin of this receptor is an adult in good health. The genes are TRBV7-2 and TRBJ1-4; no clear D. CDR3 nucleotide sequence: TGTGCCAGCAGCTCCTTGTTGGGAGCCGAAAAACTGTTTTTT. This translates into CASSSLLGAEKLFF.